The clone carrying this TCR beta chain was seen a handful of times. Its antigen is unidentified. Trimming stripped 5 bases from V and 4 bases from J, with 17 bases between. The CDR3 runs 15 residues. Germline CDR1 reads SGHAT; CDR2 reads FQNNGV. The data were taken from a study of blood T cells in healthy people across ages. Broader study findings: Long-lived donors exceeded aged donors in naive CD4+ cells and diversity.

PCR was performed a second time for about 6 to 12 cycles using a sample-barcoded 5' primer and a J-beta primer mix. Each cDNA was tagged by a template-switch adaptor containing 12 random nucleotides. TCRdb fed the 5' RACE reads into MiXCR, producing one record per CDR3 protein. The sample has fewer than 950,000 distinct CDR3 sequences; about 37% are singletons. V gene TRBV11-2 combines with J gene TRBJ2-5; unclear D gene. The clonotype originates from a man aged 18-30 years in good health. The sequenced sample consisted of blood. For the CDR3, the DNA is TGTGCCAGCAGCCTCCTTCTGGGATGGGGAGAGACCCAGTACTTC. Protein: CASSLLLGWGETQYF.